These T cell receptor beta chains were read from a single sample in a study of blood T cell repertoires in COVID-19. Sequencing used immunoSEQ multiplex PCR; TCRdb keeps in-frame clones, though not all of them. This sample has around 300,000 clones, with approximately 86% found just once. The sample was peripheral blood. These receptors all come from a young man with active or convalescent COVID-19. The conserved cysteine and the conserved F or W are not part of the CDR3 here. Each record gives: J gene, V gene, CDR3 protein.

J gene: TRBJ1-2; V gene: TRBV7-9; CDR3 protein: ASSLGGQGFFYGYT
J gene: TRBJ2-3; V gene: TRBV10-1; CDR3 protein: ASSESSPDTQY
J gene: TRBJ1-3; V gene: TRBV12-3/TRBV12-4; CDR3 protein: ASIHGTAGD
J gene: TRBJ1-5; V gene: TRBV23-1; CDR3 protein: ASSPGWTASNQPQH
J gene: TRBJ1-3; V gene: TRBV13; CDR3 protein: ASSLPPASPSGNTIY
J gene: TRBJ2-1; V gene: TRBV13; CDR3 protein: ASSAGENEQF
J gene: TRBJ1-5; V gene: TRBV2; CDR3 protein: ASRQRNSNQPQH
J gene: TRBJ2-3; V gene: TRBV13; CDR3 protein: ASSTSETGTESVASTDTQY
J gene: TRBJ1-2; V gene: TRBV6-1; CDR3 protein: ASSEVTVLYGYT
J gene: TRBJ2-7; V gene: TRBV7-9; CDR3 protein: ASSLVASPPYEQY
J gene: TRBJ2-1; V gene: TRBV5-1; CDR3 protein: ASSVMGLVAGEQF
J gene: TRBJ2-1; V gene: TRBV6-2/TRBV6-3; CDR3 protein: ASSPLSNSMSV
J gene: TRBJ1-4; V gene: TRBV6-5; CDR3 protein: ASSSQRTGAQEKLF
J gene: TRBJ1-5; V gene: TRBV18; CDR3 protein: ASSPIGGNQPQH
J gene: TRBJ2-5; V gene: TRBV4-1; CDR3 protein: ASSQDGRGETQY
J gene: TRBJ2-7; V gene: TRBV4-1; CDR3 protein: ASSQDPGRGSNEQY
J gene: TRBJ1-1; V gene: TRBV29-1; CDR3 protein: SVAGQGITEAF
J gene: TRBJ2-1; V gene: TRBV7-3; CDR3 protein: ASSPTGPNEQF
J gene: TRBJ1-6; V gene: TRBV5-1; CDR3 protein: ASSLVQGNNSPLH
J gene: TRBJ2-2; V gene: TRBV2; CDR3 protein: ASSESSRRAGELF
J gene: TRBJ2-3; V gene: TRBV5-6; CDR3 protein: ASSLVVAATDTQY
J gene: TRBJ1-1; V gene: TRBV10-2; CDR3 protein: ASSGTGYNTEAF
J gene: TRBJ1-1; V gene: TRBV11-2; CDR3 protein: ASSFRRWAENGEAF
J gene: TRBJ2-1; V gene: TRBV9; CDR3 protein: ASSVGDGTYNEQF
J gene: TRBJ1-3; V gene: TRBV7-8; CDR3 protein: ASSTPNWTAPNPSSGNTIY
J gene: TRBJ2-7; V gene: TRBV27; CDR3 protein: ASSNQGQGYEQY
J gene: TRBJ1-5; V gene: TRBV18; CDR3 protein: ASSPPGGRNQPQH
J gene: TRBJ1-1; V gene: TRBV6-2/TRBV6-3; CDR3 protein: ASSYSGVGGTEAF
J gene: TRBJ1-6; V gene: TRBV19; CDR3 protein: ASSILDRGASPLH
J gene: TRBJ2-2; V gene: TRBV20-1; CDR3 protein: SASAWDRGTGELF
J gene: TRBJ2-1; V gene: TRBV9; CDR3 protein: ASSAGWGGGKNEQF
J gene: TRBJ2-7; V gene: TRBV5-5; CDR3 protein: ASSLDQGGTWRY
J gene: TRBJ2-3; V gene: TRBV2; CDR3 protein: ASSRGDTQY
J gene: TRBJ1-2; V gene: TRBV19; CDR3 protein: ASNPPGVNYGYT
J gene: TRBJ1-1; V gene: TRBV18; CDR3 protein: ASSPAGANTEAF
J gene: TRBJ2-5; V gene: TRBV5-6; CDR3 protein: ASSSPRGGETQY
J gene: TRBJ2-3; V gene: TRBV7-8; CDR3 protein: ATRRGALTDTQY
J gene: TRBJ1-1; V gene: TRBV5-8; CDR3 protein: ASSDVDRAVLNTEAF
J gene: TRBJ1-2; V gene: TRBV2; CDR3 protein: ASSEHPGSYGYT
J gene: TRBJ2-5; V gene: TRBV6-2/TRBV6-3; CDR3 protein: ASSRTAGQETQY
J gene: TRBJ2-2; V gene: TRBV13; CDR3 protein: ASRSITGTGELF
J gene: TRBJ2-5; V gene: TRBV18; CDR3 protein: ASSPQGGETQY
J gene: TRBJ1-2; V gene: TRBV27; CDR3 protein: ASSARGVGPYGYT
J gene: TRBJ2-3; V gene: TRBV4-1; CDR3 protein: ASSQPRLAGGPGTDTQY
J gene: TRBJ1-2; V gene: TRBV9; CDR3 protein: ASSVGVGGYGYT
J gene: TRBJ2-7; V gene: TRBV9; CDR3 protein: ASSSRTDSYEQY
J gene: TRBJ2-2; V gene: TRBV4-1; CDR3 protein: ASSHSSGDYTGELF
J gene: TRBJ2-1; V gene: TRBV19; CDR3 protein: ATRRGTSQNNEQF
J gene: TRBJ1-5; V gene: TRBV2; CDR3 protein: ASSVSKGQGNQPQH
J gene: TRBJ1-1; V gene: TRBV7-9; CDR3 protein: ASSTIFPGQGSGNTEAF
J gene: TRBJ2-7; V gene: TRBV5-4; CDR3 protein: ASSLRSTYEQY
J gene: TRBJ2-5; V gene: TRBV2; CDR3 protein: ASSEGTGWETQY
J gene: TRBJ2-2; V gene: TRBV9; CDR3 protein: ASSVYGGLNTGELF
J gene: TRBJ1-5; V gene: TRBV2; CDR3 protein: ASTSRGDSNQPQH